This TCR beta chain comes out of a study of blood T cell repertoires in COVID-19. For the study at large: Italy, Spain and the United States were the sources of the convalescent and acute COVID-19 samples. PBMCs, B-cell-depleted T cells, or T cells were the source of the cDNA or gDNA that made up the material.

In the original workflow: Estimates of nucleated cell counts were drawn from the amplification of reference gene primers. Here immunoSEQ multiplex PCR was the method, and the copy in TCRdb shows in-frame clones only, minus some. The V and J calls and clone size were taken over from that table, and D and trimming were inferred from the DNA. The repertoire includes around 130,000 clones, around 89% of them detected once, and more than 2% sits in the top ten. Looked up from germline, CDR1 is GTSNPN and CDR2 is SVGIG (reference sequence). V lost 3 bases, J lost 6 bases, and 10 bases stayed unmatched. The CDR3 sequence is 15 residues long.

The chain carries TRBV30 and TRBJ1-1; 10 bases match TRBD1. This TCR was recovered from a man aged 70-80 years with active COVID-19. Sequencing input: peripheral blood. CDR3 coding DNA: TGTGCCTGGAGATTACCGACAGGGGGCGCTTCTGAAGCTTTCTTT. It encodes CAWRLPTGGASEAFF.